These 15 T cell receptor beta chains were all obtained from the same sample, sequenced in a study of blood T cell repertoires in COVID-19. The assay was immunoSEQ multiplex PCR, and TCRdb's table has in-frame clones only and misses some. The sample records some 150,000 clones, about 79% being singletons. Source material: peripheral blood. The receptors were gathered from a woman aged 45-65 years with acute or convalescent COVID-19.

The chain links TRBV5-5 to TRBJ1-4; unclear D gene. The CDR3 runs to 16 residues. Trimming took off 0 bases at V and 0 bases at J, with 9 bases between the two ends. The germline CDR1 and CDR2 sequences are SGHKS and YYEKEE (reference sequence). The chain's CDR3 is CASSLENRPTNEKLFF. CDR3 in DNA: TGTGCCAGCAGCTTGGAGAACAGACCAACTAATGAAAAACTGTTTTTT.

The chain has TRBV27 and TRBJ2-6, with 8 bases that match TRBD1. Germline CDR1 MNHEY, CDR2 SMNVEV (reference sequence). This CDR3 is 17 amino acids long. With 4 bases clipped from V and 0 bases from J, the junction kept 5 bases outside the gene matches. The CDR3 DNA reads TGTGCCAGCAGTTGGGCAGGGGGCAGCTCTGGGGCCAACGTCCTGACTTTC. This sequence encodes CASSWAGGSSGANVLTF.

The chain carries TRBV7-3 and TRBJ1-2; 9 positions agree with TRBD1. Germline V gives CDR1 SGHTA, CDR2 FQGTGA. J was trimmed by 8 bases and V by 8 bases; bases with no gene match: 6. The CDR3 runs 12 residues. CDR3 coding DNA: TGTGCCAGCGGGACAGGGCTCGGGGGCTACACCTTC. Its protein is CASGTGLGGYTF.

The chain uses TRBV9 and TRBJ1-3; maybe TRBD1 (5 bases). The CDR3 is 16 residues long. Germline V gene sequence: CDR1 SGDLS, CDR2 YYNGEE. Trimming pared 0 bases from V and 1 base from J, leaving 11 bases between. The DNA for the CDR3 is TGTGCCAGCAGCGTAGTTAGCGGGGGATCTGGAAACACCATATATTTT. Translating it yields CASSVVSGGSGNTIYF. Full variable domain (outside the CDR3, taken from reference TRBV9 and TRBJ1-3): DSGVTQTPKHLITATGQRVTLRCSPRSGDLSVYWYQQSLDQGLQFLIQYYNGEERAKGNILERFSAQQFPDLHSELNLSSLELGDSALYFCASSVVSGGSGNTIYFGEGSWLTVV.

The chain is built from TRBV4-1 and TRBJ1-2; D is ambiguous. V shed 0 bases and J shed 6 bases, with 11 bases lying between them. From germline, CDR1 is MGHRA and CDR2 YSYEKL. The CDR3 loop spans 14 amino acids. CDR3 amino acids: CASSQDLGRDGYTF. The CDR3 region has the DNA TGCGCCAGCAGCCAAGATCTGGGCAGAGATGGCTACACCTTC.

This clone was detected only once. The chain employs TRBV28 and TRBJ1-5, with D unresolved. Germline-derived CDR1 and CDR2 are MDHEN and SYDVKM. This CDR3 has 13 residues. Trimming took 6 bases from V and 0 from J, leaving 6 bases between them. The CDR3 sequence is CASRGYSNQPQHF. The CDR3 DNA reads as TGTGCCAGCAGGGGCTATAGCAATCAGCCCCAGCATTTT.

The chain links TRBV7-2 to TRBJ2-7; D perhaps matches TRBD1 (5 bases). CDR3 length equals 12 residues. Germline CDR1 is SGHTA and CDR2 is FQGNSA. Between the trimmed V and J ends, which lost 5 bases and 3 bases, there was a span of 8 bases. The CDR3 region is CASSLQGYEQYF. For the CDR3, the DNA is TGTGCCAGCAGCCTGCAGGGCTACGAGCAGTACTTC.

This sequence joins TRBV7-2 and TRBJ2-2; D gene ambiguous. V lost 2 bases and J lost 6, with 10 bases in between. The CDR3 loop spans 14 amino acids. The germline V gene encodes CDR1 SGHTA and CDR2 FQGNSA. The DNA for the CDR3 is TGTGCCAGCAGCTTAAATCAGGTCCCCGGGGAGCTGTTTTTT. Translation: CASSLNQVPGELFF.

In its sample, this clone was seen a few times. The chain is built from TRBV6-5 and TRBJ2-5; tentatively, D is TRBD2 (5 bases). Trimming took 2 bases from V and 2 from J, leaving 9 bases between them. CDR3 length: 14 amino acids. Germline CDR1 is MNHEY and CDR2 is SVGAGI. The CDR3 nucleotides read TGTGCCAGCAGTTACATGGGAGATCAAGAGACCCAGTACTTC. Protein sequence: CASSYMGDQETQYF.

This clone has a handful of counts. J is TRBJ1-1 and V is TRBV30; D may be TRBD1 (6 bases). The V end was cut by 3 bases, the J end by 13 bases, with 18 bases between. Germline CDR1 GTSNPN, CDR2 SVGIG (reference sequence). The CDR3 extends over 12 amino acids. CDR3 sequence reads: CAWSPPDSKVFF. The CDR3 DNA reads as TGTGCCTGGAGCCCCCCGGACAGCAAAGTTTTCTTT.

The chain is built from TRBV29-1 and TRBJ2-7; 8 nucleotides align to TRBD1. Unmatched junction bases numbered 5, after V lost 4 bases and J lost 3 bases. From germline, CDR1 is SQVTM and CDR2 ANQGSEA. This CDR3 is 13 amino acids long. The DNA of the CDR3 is TGCAGCGTTGGGGACAGGTGGGTCTACGAGCAGTACTTC. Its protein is CSVGDRWVYEQYF.

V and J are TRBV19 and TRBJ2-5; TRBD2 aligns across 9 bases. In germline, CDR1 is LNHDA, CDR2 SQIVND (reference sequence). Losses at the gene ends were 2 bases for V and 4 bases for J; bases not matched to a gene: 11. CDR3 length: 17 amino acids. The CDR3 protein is CASSIFAGGPEGETQYF. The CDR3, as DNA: TGTGCCAGTAGTATATTCGCGGGAGGGCCGGAAGGAGAGACCCAGTACTTC.

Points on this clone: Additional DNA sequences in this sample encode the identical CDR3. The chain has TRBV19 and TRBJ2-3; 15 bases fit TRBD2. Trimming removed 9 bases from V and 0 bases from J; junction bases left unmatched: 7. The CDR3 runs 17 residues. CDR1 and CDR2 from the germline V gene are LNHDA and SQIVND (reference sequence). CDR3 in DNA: TGTGCCAGCCGGACTAGCGGGGGGGCCTGGAGCACAGATACGCAGTATTTT. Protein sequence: CASRTSGGAWSTDTQYF.

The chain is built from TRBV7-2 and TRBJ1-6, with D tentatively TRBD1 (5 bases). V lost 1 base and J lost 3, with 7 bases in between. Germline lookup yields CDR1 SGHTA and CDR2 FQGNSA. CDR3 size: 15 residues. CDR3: CASSLVQGYNSPLHF. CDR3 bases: TGTGCCAGCAGCTTAGTCCAGGGCTATAATTCACCCCTCCACTTT.

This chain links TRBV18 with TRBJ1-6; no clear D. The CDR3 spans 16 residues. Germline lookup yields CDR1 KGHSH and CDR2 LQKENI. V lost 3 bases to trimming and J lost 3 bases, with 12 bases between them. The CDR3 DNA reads TGTGCCAGCTCACCCGACAACAGTTTCTATAATTCACCCCTCCACTTT. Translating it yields CASSPDNSFYNSPLHF.